The rows below give T cell receptor beta chains drawn from one sample of a study of blood T cell repertoires in COVID-19. Clones were sequenced by immunoSEQ multiplex PCR, and TCRdb holds only the in-frame ones, with some missing. The table records fewer than 50,000 clones, more than 75% of them present only once. What was sequenced was peripheral blood. These receptors all come from a human donor in a cohort sampled during active COVID-19. Each CDR3 is given without its conserved first and last residue. The order of the fields is CDR3 length, J gene, V gene, CDR3 protein.

cdr3_length: 15; j_call: TRBJ2-3; v_call: TRBV24-1; cdr3_aa: ATSESDRGPSTDTQY
cdr3_length: 14; j_call: TRBJ2-7; v_call: TRBV9; cdr3_aa: ASSVGGVVSSYEQY
cdr3_length: 13; j_call: TRBJ1-2; v_call: TRBV6-5; cdr3_aa: ASSYSKGQSYGYT
cdr3_length: 13; j_call: TRBJ2-5; v_call: TRBV6-5; cdr3_aa: ASSLGGLGQETQY
cdr3_length: 14; j_call: TRBJ2-5; v_call: TRBV7-2; cdr3_aa: ASSFSAGGNQETQY
cdr3_length: 12; j_call: TRBJ2-7; v_call: TRBV2; cdr3_aa: ASRAGTNNYEQY
cdr3_length: 14; j_call: TRBJ2-1; v_call: TRBV28; cdr3_aa: ASSLYGQGSYNEQF
cdr3_length: 17; j_call: TRBJ2-5; v_call: TRBV3-1/TRBV3-2; cdr3_aa: ASSQGTLGIIQGGETQY
cdr3_length: 12; j_call: TRBJ2-2; v_call: TRBV18; cdr3_aa: ASFTSGNTGELF
cdr3_length: 12; j_call: TRBJ2-1; v_call: TRBV27; cdr3_aa: ASSTLAGRGEQF
cdr3_length: 12; j_call: TRBJ2-3; v_call: TRBV10-3; cdr3_aa: AIRLTGDTDTQY
cdr3_length: 10; j_call: TRBJ1-2; v_call: TRBV7-9; cdr3_aa: ASGTPNYGYT
cdr3_length: 11; j_call: TRBJ2-1; v_call: TRBV4-1; cdr3_aa: ASSQTGGYEQF
cdr3_length: 12; j_call: TRBJ2-1; v_call: TRBV4-1; cdr3_aa: ASKAGATYNEQF
cdr3_length: 13; j_call: TRBJ1-1; v_call: TRBV7-9; cdr3_aa: ASSLALAGFTEAF
cdr3_length: 15; j_call: TRBJ2-2; v_call: TRBV6-2/TRBV6-3; cdr3_aa: ASSYHAGRGNTGELF